This T cell receptor beta chain was obtained from a study of tumor and adjacent non-tumor tissue in lung cancer. About the research overall: The patients, approximately 9 men and a handful of women, were 31 to 76 with stage I to III disease. Approximately 4 million productive TCRbeta reads were obtained per sample on average.

V was pared by 2 bases and J by 5 bases, with 10 bases between. This CDR3 is 15 amino acids long. Three rounds of nested PCR, following a modified ARM-PCR protocol, produced the TCRbeta library. TCRdb called the multiplex PCR reads again in MiXCR, with one record for every CDR3 protein. The sample carries roughly 48,000 distinct CDR3 sequences, roughly two thirds recorded once. This sample's RNA came from whole unsorted tissue. More than 3 cm separated this lung sample from the edge of the tumor. This clonotype was picked up many times. Its antigen is not known. Points from the study as a whole: Higher tumor TCR diversity was associated with shorter survival. In normal lung, the top 100 clones were significantly more dominant than in tumor.

Sequencing input: distant non-tumor lung tissue. This clonotype originated in a woman in her seventies with non-small cell lung cancer. J is TRBJ1-6 and V is TRBV12-3 or TRBV12-4; no definite D call. CDR3 nucleotides: TGTGCCAGCAGTTTAACCTGGGAGAATAATTCACCCCTCCACTTT. Its protein is CASSLTWENNSPLHF.